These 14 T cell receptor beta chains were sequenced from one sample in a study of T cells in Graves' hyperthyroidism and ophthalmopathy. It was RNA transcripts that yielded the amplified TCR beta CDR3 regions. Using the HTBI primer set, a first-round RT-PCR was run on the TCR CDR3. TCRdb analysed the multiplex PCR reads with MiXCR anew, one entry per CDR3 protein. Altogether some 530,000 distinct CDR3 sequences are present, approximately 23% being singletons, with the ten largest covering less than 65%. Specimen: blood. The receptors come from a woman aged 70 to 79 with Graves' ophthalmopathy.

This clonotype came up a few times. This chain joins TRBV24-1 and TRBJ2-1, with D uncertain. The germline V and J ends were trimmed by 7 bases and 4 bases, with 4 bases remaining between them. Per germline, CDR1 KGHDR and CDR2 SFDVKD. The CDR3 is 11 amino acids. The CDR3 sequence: CATSHYNEQFF. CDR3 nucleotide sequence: TGTGCCACCAGCCATTACAATGAGCAGTTCTTC.

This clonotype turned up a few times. CDR3 in DNA: TGTGCCAGCAGCTCAGAACAAATCTTACAGGGCAATGAGCAGTTCTTC. This gives the protein CASSSEQILQGNEQFF. The chain carries TRBV11-1 and TRBJ2-1; a weak D match, TRBD1 (6 bases). The CDR3 extends over 16 amino acids. Trimming cost V 4 bases and J 6 bases, with 19 bases left between them. The germline CDR1 and CDR2 sequences are SGHAT and FQDESV (reference sequence).

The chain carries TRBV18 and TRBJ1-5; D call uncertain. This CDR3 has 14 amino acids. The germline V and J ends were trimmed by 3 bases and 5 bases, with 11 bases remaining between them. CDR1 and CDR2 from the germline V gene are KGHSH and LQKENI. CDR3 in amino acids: CASSPSGIYQPQHF. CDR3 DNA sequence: TGTGCCAGCTCACCCTCGGGGATATATCAGCCCCAGCATTTT.

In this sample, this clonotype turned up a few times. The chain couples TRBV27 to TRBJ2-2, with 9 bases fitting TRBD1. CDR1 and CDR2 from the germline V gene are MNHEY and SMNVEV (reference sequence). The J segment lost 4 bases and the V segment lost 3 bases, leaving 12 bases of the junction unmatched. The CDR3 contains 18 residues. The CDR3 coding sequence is TGTGCCAGCAGTTTGTTCGCCCTAAGACAGGGGGTCACCGGGGAGCTGTTTTTT. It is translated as CASSLFALRQGVTGELFF.

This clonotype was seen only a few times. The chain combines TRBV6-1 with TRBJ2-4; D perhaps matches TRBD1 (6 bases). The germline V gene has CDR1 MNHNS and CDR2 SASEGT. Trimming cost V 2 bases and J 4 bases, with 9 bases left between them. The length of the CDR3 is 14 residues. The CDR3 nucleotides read TGTGCCAGCAGTGAACCCGGACAGAAAAACATTCAGTACTTC. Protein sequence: CASSEPGQKNIQYF.

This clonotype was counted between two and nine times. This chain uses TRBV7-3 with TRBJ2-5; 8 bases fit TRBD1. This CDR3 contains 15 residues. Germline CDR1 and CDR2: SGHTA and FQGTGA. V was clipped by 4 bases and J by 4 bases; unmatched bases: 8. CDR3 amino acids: CASSSGQAGSETQYF. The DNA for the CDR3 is TGTGCCAGCAGCTCGGGACAGGCGGGGTCAGAGACCCAGTACTTC.

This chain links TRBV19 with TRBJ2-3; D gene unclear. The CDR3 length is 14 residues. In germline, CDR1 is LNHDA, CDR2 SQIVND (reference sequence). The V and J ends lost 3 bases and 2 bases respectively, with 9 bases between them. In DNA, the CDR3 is TGTGCCAGTAGTATCAACAGAAACACAGATACGCAGTATTTT. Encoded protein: CASSINRNTDTQYF.

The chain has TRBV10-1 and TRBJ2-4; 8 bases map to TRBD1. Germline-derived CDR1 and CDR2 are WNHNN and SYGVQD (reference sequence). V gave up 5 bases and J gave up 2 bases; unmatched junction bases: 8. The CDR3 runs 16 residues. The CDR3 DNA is TGCGCCAGCAGTCCACAGGGGGTCGGGTCCAAAAACATTCAGTACTTC. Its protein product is CASSPQGVGSKNIQYF.

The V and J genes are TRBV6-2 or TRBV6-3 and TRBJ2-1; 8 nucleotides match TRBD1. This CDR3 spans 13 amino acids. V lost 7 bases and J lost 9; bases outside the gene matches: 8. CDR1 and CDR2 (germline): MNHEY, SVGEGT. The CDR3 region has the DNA TGTGCCAGCACCTGGACAGGGAAACGTGAGCAGTTCTTC. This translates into CASTWTGKREQFF.

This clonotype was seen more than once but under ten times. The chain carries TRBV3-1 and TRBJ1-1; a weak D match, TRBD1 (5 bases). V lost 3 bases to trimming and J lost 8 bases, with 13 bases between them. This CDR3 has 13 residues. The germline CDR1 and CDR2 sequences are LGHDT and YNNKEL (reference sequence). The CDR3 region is CASSQLGGEEAFF. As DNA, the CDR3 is TGTGCCAGCAGCCAGCTAGGAGGGGAGGAAGCTTTCTTT.

Here the CDR3 reads CSVEDVGTGSYEQYF. The CDR3, as DNA: TGCAGCGTTGAAGATGTCGGGACAGGGTCGTACGAGCAGTACTTC. V and J are TRBV29-1 and TRBJ2-7; TRBD1 agrees at 9 bases. The germline V gene has CDR1 SQVTM and CDR2 ANQGSEA. The CDR3 length is 15 residues. The junction had 7 bases not matched to a gene; V was cut back by 0 bases and J by 4 bases.

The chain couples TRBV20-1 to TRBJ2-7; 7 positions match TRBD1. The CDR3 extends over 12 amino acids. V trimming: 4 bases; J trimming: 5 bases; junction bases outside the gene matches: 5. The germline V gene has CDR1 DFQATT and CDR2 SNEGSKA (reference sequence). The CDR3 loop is CSAMPGGDEQYF. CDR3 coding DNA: TGCAGTGCTATGCCAGGGGGAGACGAGCAGTACTTC.

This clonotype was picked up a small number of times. CDR3 bases: TGTGCCAGCAGTGAAAATGGACTAGCGTACAAAGAGACCCAGTACTTC. Translation gives CASSENGLAYKETQYF. The chain couples TRBV6-1 to TRBJ2-5, with TRBD2 matching over 9 bases. CDR3 size: 16 residues. After removal of 2 bases from V and 3 bases from J, the junction contained 7 bases not matched to a gene. Germline V CDR1 and CDR2: MNHNS, SASEGT.

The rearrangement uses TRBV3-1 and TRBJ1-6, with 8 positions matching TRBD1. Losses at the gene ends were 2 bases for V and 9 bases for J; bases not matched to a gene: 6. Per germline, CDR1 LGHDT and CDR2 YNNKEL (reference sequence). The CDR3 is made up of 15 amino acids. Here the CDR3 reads CASSQTGQGSSPLHF. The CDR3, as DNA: TGTGCCAGCAGCCAAACCGGACAGGGAAGTTCACCCCTCCACTTT.